This T cell receptor (beta chain) was obtained from a study of blood T cell repertoires in COVID-19. As processed by the authors: Estimation of nucleated cell counts relied on the amplification of reference gene primers. Some clones are missing from TCRdb's copy, which holds only in-frame ones; the method was immunoSEQ multiplex PCR. The V and J calls and clone size were taken over from that table, and D and trimming were inferred from the DNA. The repertoire holds 45,000 to 60,000 clones, with approximately 78% as singletons. Germline CDR1 reads LGHNA; CDR2 reads YNFKEQ. The V end was cut by 8 bases, the J end by 6 bases, with 17 bases between. The CDR3 loop spans 14 amino acids.

Material for sequencing was peripheral blood. This receptor was taken from a human donor with acute or convalescent COVID-19. The donor label of this sample is uncertain. This chain joins TRBV4-2 and TRBJ1-5; D is uncertain. CDR3 nucleotides: TGTGCCAGCTGGGCTGGAGCGGAAGGTCAGCCCCAGCATTTT. Protein: CASWAGAEGQPQHF.